Listed below are T cell receptor beta chains from one sample, sequenced in a study of blood T cell repertoires in COVID-19. Clones were read by immunoSEQ multiplex PCR, and TCRdb kept only the in-frame ones, dropping some. This table holds fewer than 250,000 clones, 84% found once. Sequencing used PBMCs or T cells enriched from blood (not recorded which). The receptors here all came from a man in his 60s who had recovered from COVID-19. Each CDR3 is given with its conserved first and last residue. A D gene is named only where the DNA matches it firmly. Size is omitted from some rows. Given values are once, few, many or a class for expanded clones.

CDR3aa | CDR3nt | v_gene | abundance | j_gene | d_gene
CASSEPGTGYNEQFF | TGTGCCAGCAGCGAACCCGGGACAGGGTACAATGAGCAGTTCTTC | TRBV7-2 | . | TRBJ2-1 | TRBD1
CASSSGTGSYEQYF | TGTGCCAGCAGCTCCGGGACAGGTTCCTACGAGCAGTACTTC | TRBV7-2 | . | TRBJ2-7 | TRBD1
CASSVGDEQYF | TGTGCCAGCAGCGTCGGGGACGAGCAGTACTTC | TRBV13 | . | TRBJ2-7 | .
CASSYSQRGGKKNEQFF | TGTGCCAGCAGTTACTCGCAGCGGGGGGGCAAGAAAAATGAGCAGTTCTTC | TRBV6-2/TRBV6-3 | . | TRBJ2-1 | TRBD2
CASSSGTGRIDEQFF | TGTGCCAGCAGCTCCGGGACAGGGAGAATCGATGAGCAGTTCTTC | TRBV3-1/TRBV3-2 | . | TRBJ2-1 | TRBD1
CASSQSVGGSYNEQFF | TGCGCCAGCAGTCAATCGGTGGGGGGCTCCTACAATGAGCAGTTCTTC | TRBV23-1 | . | TRBJ2-1 | .
CASSLDRGGPYEQYF | TGTGCCAGCTCACTCGACAGGGGAGGTCCCTACGAGCAGTACTTC | TRBV18 | . | TRBJ2-7 | TRBD1
CASRRTSGDNEQFF | TGTGCCAGCAGGAGGACTAGCGGGGACAATGAGCAGTTCTTC | TRBV6-5 | . | TRBJ2-1 | TRBD2
CASSLAWGGISNQPQHF | TGTGCCAGCAGCTTAGCGTGGGGCGGTATTAGCAATCAGCCCCAGCATTTT | TRBV7-6 | few | TRBJ1-5 | .
CASSRGTANTEAFF | TGCGCCAGCAGCCGCGGGACAGCGAACACTGAAGCTTTCTTT | TRBV5-1 | . | TRBJ1-1 | TRBD1
CASSEASPGENSYEQYF | TGTGCCAGCAGTGAAGCTTCGCCGGGAGAGAACTCCTACGAGCAGTACTTC | TRBV2 | . | TRBJ2-7 | .
CASSIGDSYTGELFF | TGTGCCAGTAGTATAGGGGACAGCTACACCGGGGAGCTGTTTTTT | TRBV19 | . | TRBJ2-2 | TRBD1
CASSLEPLRGLGNEQFF | TGCGCCAGCAGCTTGGAACCCCTCAGGGGGTTAGGCAATGAGCAGTTCTTC | TRBV5-1 | . | TRBJ2-1 | TRBD1
CATKDRMNTEAFF | TGTGCCACAAAAGACAGGATGAACACTGAAGCTTTCTTT | TRBV10-3 | . | TRBJ1-1 | .
CASRGEGDSYNEQFF | TGTGCCAGCAGGGGCGAGGGGGACTCCTACAATGAGCAGTTCTTC | TRBV2 | . | TRBJ2-1 | .
CASSLAGPTASGYTF | TGTGCCAGCAGCTTAGCAGGACCGACAGCATCTGGCTACACCTTC | TRBV7-9 | . | TRBJ1-2 | .
CASSLYRGRGETQYF | TGTGCCAGCAGTTTATACAGGGGGAGAGGAGAGACCCAGTACTTC | TRBV27 | . | TRBJ2-5 | TRBD1
CAWTNSYEQYF | TGTGCCTGGACTAACTCCTACGAGCAGTACTTC | TRBV30 | . | TRBJ2-7 | .
CASGPGDTQYF | TGTGCCAGCGGTCCGGGAGATACGCAGTATTTT | TRBV7-9 | . | TRBJ2-3 | .
CASSGTGTGVYNEQFF | TGTGCCAGCAGCGGCACCGGGACAGGGGTTTACAATGAGCAGTTCTTC | TRBV9 | . | TRBJ2-1 | TRBD1
CASSFVGGGEQYF | TGTGCCAGCAGTTTTGTAGGCGGCGGCGAGCAGTACTTC | TRBV12-3/TRBV12-4 | . | TRBJ2-7 | .
CASSMRDGLGYTF | TGTGCCAGTAGTATGCGCGACGGGTTAGGCTACACCTTC | TRBV19 | . | TRBJ1-2 | .
CASTESGYSNQPQHF | TGTGCCAGCACCGAATCAGGGTATAGCAATCAGCCCCAGCATTTT | TRBV2 | . | TRBJ1-5 | .
CASSQGGPTEAFF | TGCGCCAGCAGCCAAGGGGGCCCCACTGAAGCTTTCTTT | TRBV4-3 | . | TRBJ1-1 | .
CASRPGTAYNSPLHF | TGTGCCAGCAGACCTGGGACAGCCTATAATTCACCCCTCCACTTT | TRBV6-5 | . | TRBJ1-6 | TRBD1
CASSREHTNTEAFF | TGTGCCAGCTCTCGAGAGCATACGAACACTGAAGCTTTCTTT | TRBV11-1 | once | TRBJ1-1 | .
CATTSRDREDYTF | TGTGCCACTACCTCGCGGGACAGGGAGGACTACACCTTC | TRBV19 | . | TRBJ1-2 | TRBD1
CASSLESSGANTGELFF | TGTGCCAGCAGCTTAGAGTCCAGCGGGGCGAACACCGGGGAGCTGTTTTTT | TRBV7-8 | . | TRBJ2-2 | TRBD2
CSVALTGTYNEQFF | TGCAGCGTCGCGTTGACAGGGACCTACAATGAGCAGTTCTTC | TRBV29-1 | few | TRBJ2-1 | TRBD1
CASSYGRAYYGYTF | TGTGCCAGCAGCTATGGGAGGGCCTACTATGGCTACACCTTC | TRBV7-3 | . | TRBJ1-2 | .
CASWAGGYGYTF | TGTGCCAGTTGGGCCGGAGGCTATGGCTACACCTTC | TRBV19 | . | TRBJ1-2 | .
CASSSNRVLVFF | TGTGCCAGCAGCAGCAACAGGGTCTTAGTGTTTTTT | TRBV7-9 | . | TRBJ1-4 | .
CASSLESLAVEQYF | TGCGCCAGCAGCTTGGAAAGTTTGGCAGTCGAGCAGTACTTC | TRBV5-1 | . | TRBJ2-7 | .
CAISDWLNREHGNTIYF | TGTGCCATCAGTGATTGGTTGAACAGAGAACATGGAAACACCATATATTTT | TRBV10-3 | . | TRBJ1-3 | .
CASSLEGDRVGGNTIYF | TGCGCCAGCAGCTTGGAGGGGGACAGGGTCGGCGGAAACACCATATATTTT | TRBV5-1 | once | TRBJ1-3 | TRBD1
CSQRGSYEQYF | TGCAGTCAACGGGGCTCCTACGAGCAGTACTTC | TRBV20-1 | . | TRBJ2-7 | .
CASSLGDRVIRGYTF | TGTGCCAGCAGCTTAGGGGACAGGGTCATTCGGGGCTACACCTTC | TRBV7-2 | . | TRBJ1-2 | TRBD1
CASGSRDRNYEQYF | TGTGCTAGTGGTTCCCGGGACAGGAACTACGAGCAGTACTTC | TRBV12-5 | . | TRBJ2-7 | TRBD1
CASSYFLSTEAFF | TGTGCCAGCAGTTACTTTTTATCGACTGAAGCTTTCTTT | TRBV6-2/TRBV6-3 | . | TRBJ1-1 | .
CASTVSGNTIYF | TGTGCCAGCACTGTCTCTGGAAACACCATATATTTT | TRBV11-2 | . | TRBJ1-3 | .
CASSPDSAGGYTF | TGCGCCAGCAGCCCCGACAGTGCCGGTGGCTACACCTTC | TRBV5-1 | . | TRBJ1-2 | .
CASSLYPGQEEKLFF | TGCGCCAGCAGCTTATACCCGGGACAGGAGGAAAAACTGTTTTTT | TRBV5-1 | . | TRBJ1-4 | TRBD1
CASSWGELGNTIYF | TGTGCCAGCAGCTGGGGGGAGCTCGGAAACACCATATATTTT | TRBV5-6 | once | TRBJ1-3 | .
CASTKDRRSYEQYF | TGCGCCAGCACCAAAGACAGGCGCTCCTACGAGCAGTACTTC | TRBV5-1 | . | TRBJ2-7 | .
CATGGGTKYEQYF | TGTGCCACCGGCGGGGGGACAAAATACGAGCAGTACTTC | TRBV15 | . | TRBJ2-7 | TRBD2
CASSPRSNQPQHF | TGTGCCAGCAGCCCGCGCAGCAATCAGCCCCAGCATTTT | TRBV7-2 | . | TRBJ1-5 | .
CASSRTSGYNEQFF | TGTGCCAGCAGCCGGACTAGCGGTTACAATGAGCAGTTCTTC | TRBV7-9 | . | TRBJ2-1 | TRBD2
CSVSRQPYGYTF | TGCAGCGTGTCCCGACAGCCCTATGGCTACACCTTC | TRBV29-1 | few | TRBJ1-2 | .
CASRGTTVSTDTQYF | TGTGCCAGCAGAGGGACTACCGTTAGCACAGATACGCAGTATTTT | TRBV2 | . | TRBJ2-3 | TRBD2
CASSQDRAGIYGYTF | TGTGCCAGCAGCCAAGATAGGGCAGGGATCTATGGCTACACCTTC | TRBV3-1/TRBV3-2 | once | TRBJ1-2 | .
CASDRDSLTYEQYF | TGTGCCTCGGACCGGGACAGTTTAACCTACGAGCAGTACTTC | TRBV7-9 | . | TRBJ2-7 | TRBD1
CASSQDLSPGYAYEQYF | TGTGCCAGCAGCCAAGATCTTTCCCCCGGGTACGCCTACGAGCAGTACTTC | TRBV14 | few | TRBJ2-7 | .
CASSEGLAGDPYNEQFF | TGTGCCAGCAGCGAGGGACTAGCGGGGGACCCCTACAATGAGCAGTTCTTC | TRBV5-6 | . | TRBJ2-1 | TRBD2
CATIRFKGQLNTGELFF | TGTGCCACCATTCGATTTAAGGGACAACTGAACACCGGGGAGCTGTTTTTT | TRBV24-1 | . | TRBJ2-2 | .
CASSSPGQRNSPLHF | TGTGCCAGCAGCTCGCCGGGACAGAGAAATTCACCCCTCCACTTT | TRBV7-9 | . | TRBJ1-6 | TRBD1
CASSSSTVEQFF | TGTGCCAGCAGTTCATCTACCGTTGAGCAGTTCTTC | TRBV28 | . | TRBJ2-1 | .
CASSLRSNTEAFF | TGTGCCAGCAGTTTACGGAGCAACACTGAAGCTTTCTTT | TRBV27 | . | TRBJ1-1 | .
CASSEFYQQGFNTEAFF | TGTGCCAGCAGTGAGTTCTATCAACAGGGCTTTAACACTGAAGCTTTCTTT | TRBV25-1 | . | TRBJ1-1 | .
CASSHRLIGGYTF | TGTGCCAGCAGCCATCGACTAATCGGAGGCTACACCTTC | TRBV3-1/TRBV3-2 | . | TRBJ1-2 | .
CASSQDLGGQPQHF | TGTGCCAGCAGCCAAGATCTGGGGGGACAGCCCCAGCATTTT | TRBV4-2 | . | TRBJ1-5 | .